Below are 20 T cell receptor beta chains sequenced from a single sample in a study of blood T cell repertoires in COVID-19. Libraries were prepared by immunoSEQ multiplex PCR; TCRdb keeps only in-frame clonotypes and omits some of them. The table records roughly 430,000 clones, roughly 84% of them present only once. Sample: PBMCs or T cells enriched from blood (not recorded which). The receptors originated from a young woman who had been exposed to COVID-19.

This sequence joins TRBV2 and TRBJ2-5; D might be TRBD2 (5 bases). CDR3 length: 11 residues. Trimming pared 8 bases from V and 4 bases from J, leaving 8 bases between. Germline V lookup: CDR1 SNHLY, CDR2 FYNNEI. CDR3 loop: CASRGLETQYF. The DNA for the CDR3 is TGTGCCAGCCGAGGGCTAGAGACCCAGTACTTC.

This sequence joins TRBV12-3 or TRBV12-4 and TRBJ2-1, with 7 bases identical to TRBD1. Trimming cost V 4 bases and J 9 bases; bases outside gene matches: 6. The CDR3 spans 13 residues. The CDR3 is CASSSRGLGEQFF. CDR3 coding DNA: TGTGCCAGCAGTTCTAGGGGGCTAGGTGAGCAGTTCTTC.

The gene calls are TRBV4-3 and TRBJ2-7, with D perhaps TRBD1 (7 bases). The CDR3 runs to 16 residues. CDR1 is LGHNA, CDR2 YSLEER, per germline. Between the trimmed V and J ends, which lost 0 bases and 6 bases, there was a span of 18 bases. CDR3 loop: CASSQEIPSGGGEQYF. The CDR3 nucleotides are TGCGCCAGCAGCCAAGAAATACCTTCAGGGGGAGGCGAGCAGTACTTC.

The chain has TRBV10-3 and TRBJ2-2; 9 nucleotides match TRBD2. The CDR3 runs 16 residues. Germline loops: CDR1 ENHRY, CDR2 SYGVKD. V trimming: 3 bases; J trimming: 1 base; junction bases outside the gene matches: 3. For the CDR3, the DNA is TGTGCCATCAGTGACGGAGCGGGGGGGAACACCGGGGAGCTGTTTTTT. Its protein is CAISDGAGGNTGELFF.

This rearrangement joins TRBV29-1 to TRBJ1-2, with 8 bases fitting TRBD1. Looked up from germline, CDR1 is SQVTM and CDR2 is ANQGSEA. CDR3 size: 14 residues. V shed 2 bases, J shed 4 bases, and the junction held 6 bases outside the gene matches. CDR3 DNA: TGCAGCGTTGAAAGCAGGGGGCGCGGCTATGGCTACACCTTC. This codes for CSVESRGRGYGYTF.

The gene calls are TRBV7-9 and TRBJ1-2; 9 bases are a match to TRBD1. V shed 1 base and J 7 bases; nucleotides not matched to a gene: 4. The CDR3 spans 14 residues. In germline, CDR1 is SEHNR, CDR2 FQNEAQ (reference sequence). CDR3 protein: CASSLDRGQFGYTF. The CDR3 coding sequence is TGTGCCAGCAGCTTAGACAGGGGGCAGTTTGGCTACACCTTC.

This clone was counted between two and nine times. The chain is built from TRBV7-7 and TRBJ2-1, with 11 bases identical to TRBD2. Germline V gene lookup returns CDR1 SSHAT and CDR2 FNYEAQ (reference sequence). The CDR3 has 17 amino acids. Trimming took 3 bases from V and 4 from J; bases not matched to a gene: 8. CDR3 protein: CASSFGTGTSGYNEQFF. The CDR3 coding sequence is TGTGCCAGCAGCTTCGGTACCGGGACTAGCGGTTACAATGAGCAGTTCTTC.

The V and J genes are TRBV4-3 and TRBJ1-2, with 9 bases matching TRBD1. V was clipped by 2 bases and J by 10 bases; unmatched bases: 5. The CDR3 length is 13 residues. The germline V gene has CDR1 LGHNA and CDR2 YSLEER. The CDR3 DNA reads as TGCGCCAGCAGCCAACGGGACAGGGACGTCTACACCTTC. Residues: CASSQRDRDVYTF.

V usage is TRBV27 and J usage is TRBJ2-2, with D possibly matching TRBD1 (5 bases). V lost 3 bases and J lost 0, with 8 bases in between. The CDR3 sequence is 15 residues long. Germline values: CDR1 MNHEY, CDR2 SMNVEV (reference sequence). The CDR3 loop is CASSLIRANTGELFF. CDR3 nucleotide sequence: TGTGCCAGCAGTTTGATCAGGGCGAACACCGGGGAGCTGTTTTTT.

This rearrangement joins TRBV29-1 to TRBJ2-3; 13 bases map to TRBD2. Germline V gene lookup returns CDR1 SQVTM and CDR2 ANQGSEA. V shed 5 bases and J 6 bases; nucleotides not matched to a gene: 2. This CDR3 is 13 amino acids long. CDR3 amino acids: CSVSTSGGDTQYF. CDR3 nucleotides: TGCAGCGTTTCGACTAGCGGGGGGGATACGCAGTATTTT.

Turning to this clone: The junction departs from germline at one end; a sequencing error may be responsible. The J gene is TRBJ2-7, the V gene TRBV7-8, with TRBD1 matching 12 bases. Per the germline V gene, CDR1 is SGHVS and CDR2 is FQNEAQ. The CDR3 is 14 amino acids. CDR3 sequence reads: CASSLIGTGGQVDF. The CDR3 region has the DNA TGTGCCAGCAGCTTAATTGGGACAGGGGGCCAGGTGGACTTC.

J is TRBJ2-3 and V is TRBV27, with 7 bases identical to TRBD1. Germline V gives CDR1 MNHEY, CDR2 SMNVEV (reference sequence). This CDR3 has 14 amino acids. V trimming: 6 bases; J trimming: 1 base; junction bases outside the gene matches: 4. The CDR3 DNA is TGTGCCAGCAGCTCAGGGGGTGGCACAGATACGCAGTATTTT. Protein: CASSSGGGTDTQYF.

The chain recombines TRBV28 with TRBJ1-5, with unresolved D. Trimming shortened V by 6 bases and J by 1 base, and 13 bases separated the two germline ends. The V gene's germline CDR1 is MDHEN and CDR2 SYDVKM. The CDR3 is made up of 15 amino acids. CDR3 sequence reads: CASSRLIPSNQPQHF. CDR3 sequence (DNA): TGTGCCAGCAGCAGACTAATCCCGAGCAATCAGCCCCAGCATTTT.

The DNA for the CDR3 is TGTGCCAGCAGCCAGGACAGGCTTCCGAAAAACATTCAGTACTTC. This encodes CASSQDRLPKNIQYF. The V gene is TRBV7-8, the J gene TRBJ2-4, with 7 bases matching TRBD1. Germline CDR1 is SGHVS and CDR2 is FQNEAQ. J lost 4 bases, V lost 5 bases, and 8 bases had no gene match. The CDR3 runs 15 residues.

The gene calls are TRBV11-2 and TRBJ2-3, with D possibly being TRBD1 or TRBD2 (5 bases each). Germline loops: CDR1 SGHAT, CDR2 FQNNGV. V was pared by 4 bases and J by 2 bases, with 13 bases between. This CDR3 is built from 15 residues. CDR3 nucleotide sequence: TGTGCCAGCAGCTCAGAGGGGCAGTACACAGATACGCAGTATTTT. This gives the protein CASSSEGQYTDTQYF.

The genes are TRBV19 and TRBJ2-3; 14 nucleotides agree with TRBD2. J gave up 2 bases and V 0 bases, and 7 bases lay outside the gene matches. The CDR3 covers 19 residues. Germline assignment: CDR1 LNHDA and CDR2 SQIVND (reference sequence). The DNA of the CDR3 is TGTGCCAGTAGTATAGAAGGGACTAGCGGGAGTGTGAACACAGATACGCAGTATTTT. Protein product: CASSIEGTSGSVNTDTQYF.

The chain carries TRBV7-3 and TRBJ1-2, with D perhaps TRBD1 (5 bases). V lost 8 bases to trimming and J lost 3 bases, with 19 bases between them. The CDR3 is 15 amino acids. Per the germline V gene, CDR1 is SGHTA and CDR2 is FQGTGA. Here the CDR3 reads CASGTGLGKDYGYTF. The CDR3 DNA reads as TGTGCCAGCGGCACGGGACTCGGGAAAGACTATGGCTACACCTTC.

The chain has TRBV27 and TRBJ2-1; D perhaps matches TRBD2 (5 bases). The ends were cut back, 4 bases at V and 9 bases at J, with 10 bases in the middle. Germline V gene sequence: CDR1 MNHEY, CDR2 SMNVEV (reference sequence). This CDR3 contains 12 residues. CDR3 coding DNA: TGTGCCAGCAGTTCCCCGGGGAGTGAGCAGTTCTTC. Translation: CASSSPGSEQFF.

This chain connects TRBV29-1 to TRBJ1-1; no reliable D call. The CDR3 loop spans 14 amino acids. Trimming removed 7 bases at V and 3 bases at J, with 18 bases between. Germline assignment: CDR1 SQVTM and CDR2 ANQGSEA. This chain's CDR3 is CSGILGRQHTEAFF. Here the CDR3 DNA reads TGCAGCGGAATACTTGGGAGGCAGCACACTGAAGCTTTCTTT.

The genes are TRBV19 and TRBJ2-7, with TRBD1 identical over 10 bases. This CDR3 spans 13 amino acids. Trimming at V came to 7 bases and at J to 6 bases, leaving 6 bases not matched to a gene. In germline, CDR1 is LNHDA, CDR2 SQIVND (reference sequence). CDR3 in amino acids: CASTGQGLGEQYF. Written as DNA, the CDR3 is TGTGCCAGTACGGGACAGGGGTTAGGCGAGCAGTACTTC.